This record looks at one T cell receptor beta chain sequence and its context. This specimen includes other DNA sequences encoding the same CDR3. Method: immunoSEQ multiplex PCR; TCRdb's copy keeps in-frame clones and lacks some. The sample contains 45,000 to 60,000 clones, approximately 86% of which appear only once. The data belong to a study of OX40 agonist ivuxolimab in advanced cancers. Study-wide context: Past anti-PD-1, anti-PD-L1 or anti-CTLA-4 therapy was accepted, and 40% had received some.

The specimen comprised CD4+ or CD8+ T cells sorted from blood, sampled in a trial of the OX40 agonist ivuxolimab. This receptor was taken from an adult with an advanced solid tumor such as melanoma, head and neck, liver or kidney cancer.

CDR3 amino acids: CASSLGPGGNTIYF. In DNA form, the CDR3 reads TGCGCCAGCAGCTTGGGGCCCGGTGGAAACACCATATATTTT. V gene TRBV5-1 combines with J gene TRBJ1-3; D ambiguous. The length of the CDR3 is 14 residues. The germline V gene encodes CDR1 SGHRS and CDR2 YFSETQ. V lost 0 bases to trimming and J lost 3 bases, with 7 bases between them.